A selection of T cell receptor beta chains follows, all from one sample in a study of vaccination effects on CD4 cells after COVID-19. No antigen has been identified for these receptors. Here immunoSEQ multiplex PCR was the method, and the copy in TCRdb shows in-frame clones only, minus some. Of approximately 40,000 clones listed, 82% are singletons. The source was CD4+ T cells from PBMCs cultured without peptide, collected before COVID-19 vaccination. The source of these receptors is a human donor who received a COVID-19 vaccine. The CDR3 runs from the conserved cysteine through the conserved F or W. The D gene is left open where the match is weak. Rows may omit the clone size; those that give it use once, few, many or a size class.

TRBV6-6	.	.	TRBJ2-6	TGTGCCAGCAGTCCCTACGGACGGGGCTCTGGGGCCAACGTCCTGACTTTC	CASSPYGRGSGANVLTF
TRBV29-1	.	.	TRBJ1-1	TGCAGCGTCGCGAAGGTTCAGCGGACCGAAGCTTTCTTT	CSVAKVQRTEAFF
TRBV4-2	.	TRBD2	TRBJ2-3	TGTGCCAGCAGCCAAGGAGGTACTAGCGGGACCGATACGCAGTATTTT	CASSQGGTSGTDTQYF
TRBV19	.	.	TRBJ1-5	TGTGCCAGTAAATCGGGACCGGTTAGCAATCAGCCCCAGCATTTT	CASKSGPVSNQPQHF
TRBV11-2	.	.	TRBJ1-2	TGTGCCAGCAGCCCACGCTTCGAGGACAGAGGCGGCTACACCTTC	CASSPRFEDRGGYTF
TRBV6-6	.	.	TRBJ1-5	TGTGCCAGCAGTTACTCGAGTCGGGATCAGCCCCAGCATTTT	CASSYSSRDQPQHF
TRBV6-5	.	.	TRBJ1-5	TGTGCCAGCAGGAGAAATTACGAGGCGGGACAGCCCCAGCATTTT	CASRRNYEAGQPQHF
TRBV28	.	.	TRBJ1-5	TGTGCCAGCAGTTTATTAGGGGGAAGGGGTCAGCCCCAGCATTTT	CASSLLGGRGQPQHF
TRBV28	.	.	TRBJ1-2	TGTGCCAGCAGTTCCCGGGGGGGAATCGGCTATGGCTACACCTTC	CASSSRGGIGYGYTF
TRBV9	.	.	TRBJ2-3	TGTGCCAGCAGCGTCTCAGGGCCTAGCACAGATACGCAGTATTTT	CASSVSGPSTDTQYF
TRBV9	.	TRBD1	TRBJ1-1	TGTGCCAGCATCCCCGTGACAGGGGGCGTCATGAACACTGAAGCTTTCTTT	CASIPVTGGVMNTEAFF
TRBV9	.	.	TRBJ1-1	TGTGCCAGCAGCACAGTCCAGGGGACTGAAGCTTTCTTT	CASSTVQGTEAFF
TRBV15	.	TRBD1	TRBJ1-2	TGTGCCACCAGCAGAGATCCCGGGACAGGGGGCGGTGGCTACACCTTC	CATSRDPGTGGGGYTF
TRBV29-1	.	.	TRBJ1-2	TGCAGCGTTGACATCTACTTGGGGTGGCCCACAACTAACTATGGCTACACCTTC	CSVDIYLGWPTTNYGYTF
TRBV28	.	TRBD2	TRBJ2-5	TGTGCCAGCAGTTCCCTACTAGCGGGGCAAGAGACCCAGTACTTC	CASSSLLAGQETQYF
TRBV9	once	.	TRBJ1-3	TGTGCCAGCAGCGTAGGACAGAGCTCTGGAAACACCATATATTTT	CASSVGQSSGNTIYF
TRBV12-3/TRBV12-4	few	.	TRBJ1-2	TGTGCCAGCAGTTTAAAAGCCAGTCTTGGCTACACCTTC	CASSLKASLGYTF
TRBV10-2	once	.	TRBJ2-5	TGCGCCAGCAGTGAGTTGGCAGGGTACTTGCAAGAGACCCAGTACTTC	CASSELAGYLQETQYF
TRBV28	.	.	TRBJ2-2	TGTGCCAGCAGATCGACCCAAGCCGCGAACACCGGGGAGCTGTTTTTT	CASRSTQAANTGELFF
TRBV6-1	.	.	TRBJ1-5	TGTGCCAGCAGTGACCTTGCGCAGCCCCAGCATTTT	CASSDLAQPQHF
TRBV12-3/TRBV12-4	few	.	TRBJ1-5	TGTGCCAGCAGAAAGACGGAGAATCAGCCCCAGCATTTT	CASRKTENQPQHF
TRBV29-1	once	.	TRBJ1-2	TGCAGCGTTGAAGAGGGGAGAAACTATGGCTACACCTTC	CSVEEGRNYGYTF
TRBV5-1	.	.	TRBJ1-5	TGCGCCAGCAGCCCTGGGACCGTAATGGGAGCACAGCCCCAGCATTTT	CASSPGTVMGAQPQHF
TRBV6-5	.	.	TRBJ1-1	TGTGCCAGCAGTTACGGGGGAGGTACTGAAGCTTTCTTT	CASSYGGGTEAFF
TRBV4-1	.	.	TRBJ1-2	TGCGCCAGCAGCCAAGGGATATGGGCCTATGGCTACACCTTC	CASSQGIWAYGYTF
TRBV4-3	.	.	TRBJ1-1	TGCGCCAGCAGCCAAGATCAGGGTGACAACACTGAAGCTTTCTTT	CASSQDQGDNTEAFF
TRBV27	few	TRBD1	TRBJ1-2	TGTGCCAGCAGTAGTGTAAGGGACAGGGGTAATTATAACTATGGCTACACCTTC	CASSSVRDRGNYNYGYTF
TRBV6-1	.	.	TRBJ1-6	TGTGCCAGCAGTGAAGTTGCGGGGGGCGGGGGATCCTATAATTCACCCCTCCACTTT	CASSEVAGGGGSYNSPLHF
TRBV19	.	.	TRBJ1-5	TGTGCCAGTAGTATACCCCAACAGGAAGACCAGCCCCAGCATTTT	CASSIPQQEDQPQHF
TRBV29-1	.	.	TRBJ2-4	TGCAGCGTGTGGAAGGGGAACATTCAGTACTTC	CSVWKGNIQYF
TRBV6-6	.	.	TRBJ2-2	TGTGCCAGCAGTGCCCCACAGAGGACCGGGGAGCTGTTTTTT	CASSAPQRTGELFF
TRBV6-6	once	.	TRBJ1-1	TGTGCCAGCAGTTACTCTAGGACAAGAGAAGCTTTCTTT	CASSYSRTREAFF
TRBV18	.	TRBD1	TRBJ2-5	TGTGCCAGCTCACCTCTACCTCCAGGGGGCGATGCGTCTCAGTACTTC	CASSPLPPGGDASQYF
TRBV14	.	.	TRBJ1-2	TGTGCCAGCAGCCAAGTGAGAGGGGGTAACTATGGCTACACCTTC	CASSQVRGGNYGYTF
TRBV19	.	TRBD1	TRBJ1-6	TGTGCCAGTAGTCTGCAGGGGGCTAATTCACCCCTCCACTTT	CASSLQGANSPLHF
TRBV5-4	.	.	TRBJ2-2	TGTGCCAGCAGCTTCCGGACAAATGTCGGGGAGCTGTTTTTT	CASSFRTNVGELFF
TRBV28	.	.	TRBJ2-4	TGTGCCAGCAGTTTAATGGCGACTACGGGCATTCAGTACTTC	CASSLMATTGIQYF
TRBV5-1	once	.	TRBJ2-2	TGCGCCAGCAGCCCCGGACAGTTGAACACCGGGGAGCTGTTTTTT	CASSPGQLNTGELFF
TRBV6-2/TRBV6-3	.	.	TRBJ2-2	TGTGCCAGCAGTGCGAGGGGATCGGGGGAGCTGTTTTTT	CASSARGSGELFF
TRBV20-1	.	.	TRBJ2-3	TGCAGTGCTAGACGTGCAGATACGCAGTATTTT	CSARRADTQYF
TRBV14	.	.	TRBJ2-2	TGTGCCAGCAGCCAAGTAATCACAAACACCGGGGAGCTGTTTTTT	CASSQVITNTGELFF
TRBV30	.	TRBD1	TRBJ1-2	TGTGCCTGGAGCTACGGGGCCGGGACAGGGGGCCAGGGCTACACCTTC	CAWSYGAGTGGQGYTF
TRBV5-1	.	.	TRBJ2-5	TGCGCCAGCAGCTACTTAACAGATCAAGAGACCCAGTACTTC	CASSYLTDQETQYF
TRBV30	.	TRBD1	TRBJ1-2	TGTGCCTGGAGTCGACAGGGTATCACCTATGGCTACACCTTC	CAWSRQGITYGYTF
TRBV28	.	.	TRBJ1-2	TGTGCCAGCAGTTTAAAGGGCAGGTGGGATGGCTACACCTTC	CASSLKGRWDGYTF
TRBV4-1	.	.	TRBJ2-5	TGCGCCAGCAGCCAAGAACAGTACCAAGAGACCCAGTACTTC	CASSQEQYQETQYF
TRBV30	few	.	TRBJ1-5	TGTGCCTGGAGTGTACGGGGCGGGGTTGATCAGCCCCAGCATTTT	CAWSVRGGVDQPQHF
TRBV15	.	TRBD2	TRBJ2-5	TGTGCCACCAGCAGAGATCGACTAGCGGGGACCGAGACCCAGTACTTC	CATSRDRLAGTETQYF
TRBV3-1/TRBV3-2	.	TRBD1	TRBJ1-3	TGTGCCAGCACTTATAGCACAGGGGGCAGAAACACCATATATTTT	CASTYSTGGRNTIYF
TRBV28	.	.	TRBJ2-2	TGTGCCAGCACCCAGACAGGGAACACCGGGGAGCTGTTTTTT	CASTQTGNTGELFF
TRBV14	.	.	TRBJ1-3	TGTGCCAGCAGCCCCCGGGCAGGCATATTCTCTGGAAACACCATATATTTT	CASSPRAGIFSGNTIYF
TRBV6-2/TRBV6-3	.	.	TRBJ1-2	TGTGCCAGCAGTTTAATGCAAAACCGGGACACCGGCTATGGCTACACCTTC	CASSLMQNRDTGYGYTF
TRBV7-9	.	TRBD2	TRBJ2-5	TGTGCCAGCAGCTTAGTATGGGGGGGTGAGACCCAGTACTTC	CASSLVWGGETQYF
TRBV5-1	.	TRBD1	TRBJ1-2	TGCGCCAGCAGCTCCCGGGACAGCTCCTATGGCTACACCTTC	CASSSRDSSYGYTF
TRBV6-5	few	TRBD2	TRBJ2-5	TGTGCCAGCAGTTACCCGGGGGGTGGAGAGACCCAGTACTTC	CASSYPGGGETQYF
TRBV27	few	TRBD1	TRBJ1-5	TGTGCCAGCAGCCGGACAGGGCTAAATCAGCCCCAGCATTTT	CASSRTGLNQPQHF
TRBV4-3	.	TRBD1	TRBJ1-5	TGCGCCAGCAGCCATGGGACAGGGCCTACCTATAGCAATCAGCCCCAGCATTTT	CASSHGTGPTYSNQPQHF
TRBV14	.	.	TRBJ1-2	TGTGCCAGCAGCCAAGCCCTCTATGGCTACACCTTC	CASSQALYGYTF
TRBV7-6	.	TRBD1	TRBJ2-5	TGTGCCAGCAGCTTAGGGATAGGGGACAGGGGCCAAGAGACCCAGTACTTC	CASSLGIGDRGQETQYF